This entry lists 20 T cell receptor beta chains sequenced from one sample in a study of T cell responses to AZD1222 COVID-19 vaccine. Assay: immunoSEQ multiplex PCR; the TCRdb copy retains only in-frame clones and omits some. The repertoire holds 100,000 to 140,000 clones, with 70% to 90% as singletons. Material: peripheral blood, obtained 28 days after the second AZD1222 dose. These TCRs come from an adult who received the AZD1222 COVID-19 vaccine.

This chain links TRBV12-3 or TRBV12-4 with TRBJ2-7; D may match TRBD1 or TRBD2 (5 bases each). This CDR3 is built from 13 residues. V was trimmed by 3 bases and J by 0 bases, leaving 6 bases between them. CDR3 DNA sequence: TGTGCCAGCAGTTTGGGGACCTCCTACGAGCAGTACTTC. It codes for CASSLGTSYEQYF.

J is TRBJ1-6 and V is TRBV11-2; D not certain. CDR3 length equals 17 residues. Trimming left V 0 bases short and J 4 bases short, with 13 bases between. Per the germline V gene, CDR1 is SGHAT and CDR2 is FQNNGV. The CDR3 DNA follows: TGTGCCAGCAGCTTAGAGGTCGTCGGGGAATATAATTCACCCCTCCACTTT. This sequence encodes CASSLEVVGEYNSPLHF.

The V call is TRBV6-5, the J call TRBJ1-2; TRBD1 matches at 9 bases. The germline gives CDR1 MNHEY, CDR2 SVGAGI. This CDR3 is built from 14 residues. V shed 4 bases, J shed 5 bases, and the junction held 5 bases outside the gene matches. The CDR3 DNA is TGTGCCAGCAGTTTCCAGGGACAGGGATATGGCTACACCTTC. Its translation: CASSFQGQGYGYTF.

The chain employs TRBV7-6 and TRBJ1-5, with TRBD1 matching over 7 bases. V lost 1 base to trimming and J lost 5 bases; unmatched junction nucleotides: 5. This CDR3 has 15 residues. Per the germline V gene, CDR1 is SGHVS and CDR2 is FNYEAQ. The CDR3 is CASSLGGGRDQPQHF. The CDR3 coding sequence is TGTGCCAGCAGCTTAGGAGGGGGCCGGGATCAGCCCCAGCATTTT.

The J gene is TRBJ1-4, the V gene TRBV6-5; 7 nucleotides line up with TRBD1. The CDR3 spans 15 residues. CDR1 is MNHEY and CDR2 is SVGAGI in the germline V gene. The J segment lost 0 bases and the V segment lost 5 bases, leaving 3 bases of the junction unmatched. The CDR3 sequence is CASSRDRSTNEKLFF. CDR3 DNA: TGTGCCAGCAGTAGGGACAGATCAACTAATGAAAAACTGTTTTTT.

This chain uses TRBV7-9 with TRBJ1-2; no reliable D call. Trimming stripped 7 bases from V and 4 bases from J, with 10 bases between. The CDR3 totals 12 residues. Germline V CDR1 and CDR2: SEHNR, FQNEAQ (reference sequence). Here the CDR3 DNA reads TGTGCCAGCACGTACGGATCCTATGGCTACACCTTC. It yields the protein CASTYGSYGYTF.

J is TRBJ2-5 and V is TRBV19, with D possibly being TRBD2 (5 bases). Germline lookup yields CDR1 LNHDA and CDR2 SQIVND (reference sequence). V lost 3 bases to trimming and J lost 5 bases, with 16 bases between them. The CDR3 spans 15 residues. CDR3 sequence (DNA): TGTGCCAGTAGTATCAATTCGGGGAGATGGGAGACCCAGTACTTC. Amino acid sequence: CASSINSGRWETQYF.

The chain has TRBV4-1 and TRBJ2-7; 7 nucleotides agree with TRBD1. The germline V gene has CDR1 MGHRA and CDR2 YSYEKL. This CDR3 comprises 15 residues. V shed 2 bases, J shed 3 bases, and the junction held 7 bases outside the gene matches. The CDR3: CASSQREGGGYEQYF. CDR3 nucleotides: TGCGCCAGCAGCCAACGGGAAGGGGGCGGCTACGAGCAGTACTTC.

The J gene is TRBJ2-7, the V gene TRBV10-2, with D maybe TRBD2 (5 bases). Germline V CDR1 and CDR2: WSHSY, SAAADI. Between the trimmed V and J ends, which lost 0 bases and 8 bases, there was a span of 11 bases. CDR3 length: 13 amino acids. The CDR3 DNA reads as TGCGCCAGCAGTGAGTCCGGTGTGACTAAGCAGTACTTC. Protein: CASSESGVTKQYF.

The chain has TRBV5-4 and TRBJ1-2; D perhaps matches TRBD1 (5 bases). The CDR3 runs 13 residues. Germline CDR1 is SGHNT and CDR2 is YYREEE (reference sequence). The germline V and J ends were trimmed by 1 base and 3 bases, with 7 bases remaining between them. CDR3 DNA sequence: TGTGCCAGCAGCTTGCGGGGGTACTATGGCTACACCTTC. Protein product: CASSLRGYYGYTF.

This sequence joins TRBV29-1 and TRBJ1-2, with unresolved D. Germline V lookup: CDR1 SQVTM, CDR2 ANQGSEA. The ends were cut back, 3 bases at V and 5 bases at J, with 7 bases in the middle. The CDR3 consists of 11 residues. For the CDR3, the DNA is TGCAGCGTTGACAGCTTTTATGGCTACACCTTC. It specifies CSVDSFYGYTF. Full variable domain (rest looked up from reference TRBV29-1 and TRBJ1-2): SAVISQKPSRDICQRGTSLTIQCQVDSQVTMMFWYRQQPGQSLTLIATANQGSEATYESGFVIDKFPISRPNLTFSTLTVSNMSPEDSSIYLCSVDSFYGYTFGSGTRLTVV.

The rearrangement uses TRBV6-5 and TRBJ2-4, with D uncertain. Looked up from germline, CDR1 is MNHEY and CDR2 is SVGAGI. V dropped 6 bases and J dropped 2 bases, with 8 bases sitting between them. This CDR3 region has 13 residues. CDR3 in DNA: TGTGCCAGCAGGGACGTCCCCAAAAACATTCAGTACTTC. Translating gives CASRDVPKNIQYF.

The chain employs TRBV7-2 and TRBJ2-3, with 12 nucleotides matching TRBD2. This CDR3 region has 17 residues. J was trimmed by 4 bases and V by 3 bases; bases with no gene match: 8. Germline lookup yields CDR1 SGHTA and CDR2 FQGNSA. The CDR3 loop reads CASSFLAGGGRSDTQYF. The CDR3 region has the DNA TGTGCCAGCAGCTTTCTAGCGGGGGGGGGACGTTCAGATACGCAGTATTTT.

The chain combines TRBV7-8 with TRBJ2-1, with TRBD2 identical over 7 bases. J was trimmed by 2 bases and V by 2 bases; bases with no gene match: 3. Germline V CDR1 and CDR2: SGHVS, FQNEAQ. The CDR3 is made up of 15 amino acids. CDR3 sequence: CASSLRGSTYNEQFF. The CDR3 region has the DNA TGTGCCAGCAGCTTACGCGGGAGCACCTACAATGAGCAGTTCTTC.

This sequence joins TRBV2 and TRBJ1-3, with D tentatively TRBD1 (5 bases). The CDR3 contains 16 residues. Per the germline V gene, CDR1 is SNHLY and CDR2 is FYNNEI. With 7 bases removed from V and 4 bases from J, the gap between germline ends came to 20 bases. The chain's CDR3 is CASTKGRQSWGNTIYF. The CDR3 nucleotides are TGTGCCAGCACAAAGGGGCGGCAAAGTTGGGGAAACACCATATATTTT. The entire variable domain, with the rest obtained from reference TRBV2 and TRBJ1-3, is as follows: EPEVTQTPSHQVTQMGQEVILRCVPISNHLYFYWYRQILGQKVEFLVSFYNNEISEKSEIFDDQFSVERPDGSNFTLKIRSTKLEDSAMYFCASTKGRQSWGNTIYFGEGSWLTVV.

V and J are TRBV21-1 and TRBJ2-4. TRBV21-1 is a pseudogene segment. The CDR3 totals 15 residues. The CDR3 nucleotides read TGTGCCAGCGGAAGGGGGGCGATAGCCAAAAACATTCAGTACTTC. This encodes CASGRGAIAKNIQYF.

The V gene is TRBV15, the J gene TRBJ1-5; possibly TRBD1 for D (6 bases). CDR1 and CDR2 from the germline V gene are LNHNV and YYDKDF (reference sequence). The CDR3 is 15 residues long. Trimming took 1 base from V and 3 from J, leaving 10 bases between them. DNA of the CDR3: TGTGCCACCAGCAGAGGTCCAGGGGACAATCAGCCCCAGCATTTT. It yields the protein CATSRGPGDNQPQHF.

The gene calls are TRBV30 and TRBJ2-1; 9 bases line up with TRBD2. The CDR3 has 15 amino acids. The germline gives CDR1 GTSNPN, CDR2 SVGIG (reference sequence). Trimming took 3 bases from V and 7 from J; bases not matched to a gene: 10. The CDR3 sequence is CAWSQLGGGVNEQFF. CDR3 nucleotide sequence: TGTGCCTGGAGCCAACTGGGCGGGGGGGTGAATGAGCAGTTCTTC. Variable domain in full (rest from reference TRBV30 and TRBJ2-1): SQTIHQWPATLVQPVGSPLSLECTVEGTSNPNLYWYRQAAGRGLQLLFYSVGIGQISSEVPQNLSASRPQDRQFILSSKKLLLSDSGFYLCAWSQLGGGVNEQFFGPGTRLTVL.

The genes are TRBV7-8 and TRBJ1-1; D is uncertain. This CDR3 has 14 residues. Germline CDR1 reads SGHVS; CDR2 reads FQNEAQ. Trimming left V 1 base short and J 6 bases short, with 12 bases between. The CDR3 region is CASSLDPGVSEAFF. CDR3 bases: TGTGCCAGCAGCTTAGATCCTGGGGTGTCTGAAGCTTTCTTT.

This rearrangement joins TRBV10-1 to TRBJ1-3, with 7 positions matching TRBD1. The CDR3 sequence is 16 residues long. Germline V gene lookup returns CDR1 WNHNN and CDR2 SYGVQD (reference sequence). V lost 8 bases to trimming and J lost 0 bases; unmatched junction nucleotides: 10. This chain's CDR3 is CASSNPGTVSGNTIYF. The DNA for the CDR3 is TGCGCCAGCTCAAACCCTGGGACAGTCTCTGGAAACACCATATATTTT.